One and the same sample provided the 28 T cell receptor beta chains below, sequenced in a study of response to subunit inactivated influenza vaccine. TCRdb called the RT-PCR reads again in MiXCR, with one record for every CDR3 protein. The data show more than 400,000 distinct CDR3 sequences, roughly 9.8% seen once. The source material was PBMCs from blood, sampled roughly 6 weeks after vaccination. The receptor set was obtained from a man aged 50 to 59 who received an inactivated influenza vaccine.

The chain employs TRBV9 and TRBJ2-1, with 14 bases matching TRBD2. The CDR3 has 17 residues. The germline CDR1 and CDR2 sequences are SGDLS and YYNGEE. J lost 5 bases, V lost 5 bases, and 9 bases had no gene match. CDR3 region: CASSEGTSGRNDNEQFF. CDR3 coding DNA: TGTGCCAGCAGTGAAGGGACTAGCGGGAGAAACGACAATGAGCAGTTCTTC.

V gene TRBV5-4 combines with J gene TRBJ2-5; 7 bases are shared with TRBD1. After removal of 4 bases from V and 3 bases from J, the junction contained 9 bases not matched to a gene. The germline CDR1 and CDR2 sequences are SGHNT and YYREEE (reference sequence). The CDR3 consists of 15 residues. CDR3 protein: CASSPPDRDKETQYF. CDR3 DNA: TGTGCCAGCAGCCCCCCCGACAGGGATAAAGAGACCCAGTACTTC.

In this sample, this clonotype turned up a few times. The gene calls are TRBV5-1 and TRBJ1-4, with TRBD1 identical over 8 bases. Germline V gene data show CDR1 as SGHRS and CDR2 as YFSETQ. Trimming at V came to 0 bases and at J to 11 bases, leaving 6 bases not matched to a gene. The CDR3 runs 14 residues. Here the CDR3 DNA reads TGCGCCAGCAGCTTGGCTGGACAGGGATCCAAACTGTTTTTT. This sequence encodes CASSLAGQGSKLFF.

This clonotype was recorded a few times. The chain joins TRBV18 to TRBJ2-1; D might be TRBD1 or TRBD2, each matching 5 bases. CDR1 is KGHSH and CDR2 is LQKENI in the germline V gene. Trimming cost V 0 bases and J 12 bases, with 12 bases left between them. This CDR3 has 13 amino acids. The CDR3 nucleotides read TGTGCCAGCTCACCACCCGGGACGCCCCTGCAGTTCTTC. Protein product: CASSPPGTPLQFF.

The chain combines TRBV20-1 with TRBJ1-4; D remains ambiguous. Germline V lookup: CDR1 DFQATT, CDR2 SNEGSKA (reference sequence). The V end was cut by 0 bases, the J end by 3 bases, with 14 bases between. The CDR3 runs 16 residues. The DNA of the CDR3 is TGCAGTGCTAGAGATTTTGGCGGGGTATCTAATGAAAAACTGTTTTTT. Protein: CSARDFGGVSNEKLFF.

The rearrangement links TRBV12-3 or TRBV12-4 to TRBJ1-2; weak D call: TRBD1 (6 bases). Trimming shortened V by 1 base and J by 2 bases, and 11 bases separated the two germline ends. This CDR3 has 15 residues. Here the CDR3 DNA reads TGTGCCAGCAGTTTAGGGCAGGGGCTCAACTATGGCTACACCTTC. This sequence encodes CASSLGQGLNYGYTF.

The chain couples TRBV6-2 or TRBV6-3 to TRBJ2-1; 8 bases fit TRBD2. V shed 2 bases and J 2 bases; nucleotides not matched to a gene: 11. CDR3 length: 18 residues. CDR1 is MNHEY and CDR2 is SVGEGT in the germline V gene. CDR3 residues: CASSYLLGAGGTYNEQFF. In DNA, the CDR3 is TGTGCCAGCAGTTACCTTCTTGGGGCGGGAGGTACCTACAATGAGCAGTTCTTC.

This clonotype was seen more than once but under ten times. The chain joins TRBV7-2 to TRBJ1-2; the match to TRBD1 covers 10 bases. J lost 6 bases, V lost 2 bases, and 6 bases had no gene match. Per the germline V gene, CDR1 is SGHTA and CDR2 is FQGNSA. The CDR3 has 15 residues. This CDR3 is CASSLSGTGVHGYTF. As DNA, the CDR3 is TGTGCCAGCAGCTTATCCGGGACAGGGGTCCATGGCTACACCTTC.

This chain uses TRBV7-6 with TRBJ1-4, with D possibly being TRBD1 (5 bases). CDR1 SGHVS and CDR2 FNYEAQ come from the germline V gene. There are 14 residues in the CDR3. The V and J ends lost 3 bases and 4 bases respectively, with 9 bases between them. As DNA, the CDR3 is TGTGCCAGCAGCTTGACAGAAAATAATGAAAAACTGTTTTTT. Amino acid sequence: CASSLTENNEKLFF.

This clonotype was observed a handful of times. The chain combines TRBV6-5 with TRBJ2-1; TRBD1 is a possible D gene (5 bases). The CDR3 consists of 11 residues. Germline V gives CDR1 MNHEY, CDR2 SVGAGI. V gave up 7 bases and J gave up 10 bases, with 11 bases separating them. In DNA, the CDR3 is TGTGCCAGCAACCAAGGGGCGGAGCAGTTCTTC. It codes for CASNQGAEQFF.

This clonotype was seen a handful of times. CDR3 coding DNA: TGTGCCAGCAGTCTCACAGGGGGCAACTCCTACGAGCAGTACTTC. This translates into CASSLTGGNSYEQYF. The chain couples TRBV28 to TRBJ2-7, with 9 bases that match TRBD1. The CDR3 contains 15 residues. CDR1 and CDR2 from the germline V gene are MDHEN and SYDVKM. V gave up 5 bases and J gave up 0 bases; unmatched junction bases: 5.

This clonotype came up many times. The chain couples TRBV12-3 or TRBV12-4 to TRBJ2-1; D unclear. Between the trimmed V and J ends, which lost 0 bases and 2 bases, there was a span of 8 bases. CDR3 size: 15 residues. CDR3: CASSLARRAYNEQFF. In DNA, the CDR3 is TGTGCCAGCAGTTTAGCGCGGCGTGCCTACAATGAGCAGTTCTTC.

This clonotype was counted a few times. The chain is built from TRBV19 and TRBJ1-1; unclear D gene. Germline values: CDR1 LNHDA, CDR2 SQIVND (reference sequence). The CDR3 has 15 residues. Trimming pared 7 bases from V and 3 bases from J, leaving 18 bases between. The CDR3 nucleotides are TGTGCCAGTAAAGGAAGCCGGAACCTTGACACTGAAGCTTTCTTT. Amino acids: CASKGSRNLDTEAFF.

This clonotype has at least ten counts. The CDR3 nucleotides read TGTGCCAGCAGTGGGCGCCCTGGGACCGCAACCTACAATGAGCAGTTCTTC. Residues: CASSGRPGTATYNEQFF. This rearrangement joins TRBV25-1 to TRBJ2-1; D is possibly TRBD1 or TRBD2 (5 bases each). Trimming pared 4 bases from V and 2 bases from J, leaving 18 bases between. Germline CDR1 is MGHDK and CDR2 is SYGVNS. CDR3 length equals 17 residues.

The CDR3 nucleotides read TGCAGTGCTAGTCTGGCAGGGGGCAGGGAGACCCAGTACTTC. It yields the protein CSASLAGGRETQYF. The V and J genes are TRBV20-1 and TRBJ2-5; TRBD1 agrees at 8 bases. The germline gives CDR1 DFQATT, CDR2 SNEGSKA (reference sequence). This CDR3 is built from 14 residues. Trimming took 3 bases from V and 5 from J; bases not matched to a gene: 8.

The CDR3 sequence is CAIRIGNQETQYF. The CDR3 DNA reads as TGTGCCATCCGTATAGGGAACCAAGAGACCCAGTACTTC. The gene calls are TRBV7-2 and TRBJ2-5; D gene unclear. This CDR3 has 13 residues. Germline V gene data show CDR1 as SGHTA and CDR2 as FQGNSA. V lost 10 bases, J lost 0 bases, and 12 bases lay in between.

The chain combines TRBV7-8 with TRBJ2-1; 9 bases are shared with TRBD2. With V trimmed by 6 bases and J by 7 bases, 10 bases remained unmatched. Per the germline V gene, CDR1 is SGHVS and CDR2 is FQNEAQ. The CDR3 consists of 15 residues. The CDR3 protein is CASRGSGGVRNEQFF. The CDR3 nucleotides are TGTGCCAGCAGGGGTAGCGGGGGTGTTAGGAATGAGCAGTTCTTC.

The rearrangement links TRBV7-8 to TRBJ2-1, with 8 bases that match TRBD1. The CDR3 spans 16 residues. Germline trimming cut 4 bases from V and 0 bases from J; bases unmatched to any gene: 5. The germline V gene has CDR1 SGHVS and CDR2 FQNEAQ. CDR3 coding DNA: TGTGCCAGCAGCTCTAGGGACAGGAGCTCCTACAATGAGCAGTTCTTC. It encodes CASSSRDRSSYNEQFF.

This clonotype was observed a few times. The genes are TRBV20-1 and TRBJ2-3; TRBD2 aligns across 11 bases. Germline-derived CDR1 and CDR2 are DFQATT and SNEGSKA (reference sequence). This CDR3 comprises 16 residues. V lost 3 bases and J lost 2; bases outside the gene matches: 7. The chain's CDR3 is CSARETSGDLTDTQYF. CDR3 bases: TGCAGTGCTAGGGAGACTAGCGGGGACCTCACAGATACGCAGTATTTT.

This clonotype was seen repeatedly, ten times or more. The CDR3 spells CASSLRPVDEQFF. The CDR3 region has the DNA TGCGCCAGCAGCTTAAGACCCGTGGATGAGCAGTTCTTC. This chain uses TRBV5-1 with TRBJ2-1; D is unresolved. CDR1 is SGHRS and CDR2 is YFSETQ in the germline V gene. The V and J ends lost 2 bases and 8 bases respectively, with 11 bases between them. This CDR3 is 13 amino acids long.

This clonotype was picked up one time. The chain employs TRBV5-4 and TRBJ2-3; D is possibly TRBD2 (5 bases). The CDR3 runs to 17 residues. Germline CDR1 and CDR2: SGHNT and YYREEE (reference sequence). Trimming left V 0 bases short and J 0 bases short, with 14 bases between. The CDR3 loop reads CASSLALTSGSTDTQYF. In nucleotides, the CDR3 is TGTGCCAGCAGCTTGGCCCTAACTAGTGGTAGCACAGATACGCAGTATTTT.

This clonotype occurred many times. This chain connects TRBV5-6 to TRBJ1-5, with D possibly TRBD1 on 5 matching bases. Trimming shortened V by 3 bases and J by 9 bases, and 13 bases separated the two germline ends. Per germline, CDR1 SGHDT and CDR2 YYEEEE. CDR3 length equals 13 residues. The CDR3 spells CASSSGGTGPQHF. The DNA of the CDR3 is TGTGCCAGCAGCTCGGGGGGGACTGGGCCCCAGCATTTT.

This clonotype was seen more than once but under ten times. This chain uses TRBV6-2 or TRBV6-3 with TRBJ2-1; 14 bases line up with TRBD2. The ends lost 4 bases at V and 4 bases at J; junction bases unmatched: 15. Germline CDR1 reads MNHEY; CDR2 reads SVGEGT. The CDR3 loop spans 20 amino acids. CDR3 sequence (DNA): TGTGCCAGCAGTTTCAACCTACTCAGGACTAGCGGGGGGAGGTACAATGAGCAGTTCTTC. Its protein is CASSFNLLRTSGGRYNEQFF.

In its sample, this clonotype was seen many times. The rearrangement uses TRBV12-3 or TRBV12-4 and TRBJ1-4; 10 nucleotides align to TRBD1. The V segment lost 5 bases and the J segment 8 bases; nucleotides outside the gene matches: 5. The length of the CDR3 is 14 residues. CDR3: CASSPRTGGEKLFF. In nucleotides, the CDR3 is TGTGCCAGCAGTCCGCGGACAGGGGGGGAAAAACTGTTTTTT.

The J gene is TRBJ1-4, the V gene TRBV6-5; D ambiguous. CDR1 is MNHEY, CDR2 SVGAGI, per germline. V was trimmed by 6 bases and J by 10 bases, leaving 9 bases between them. CDR3 length equals 11 residues. The CDR3 DNA is TGTGCCAGCAGACACGAGAGAAAACTGTTTTTT. The encoded protein is CASRHERKLFF.

This clonotype has a count of ten or more. V and J are TRBV28 and TRBJ2-7; 7 nucleotides match TRBD1. The CDR3 totals 16 residues. From germline, CDR1 is MDHEN and CDR2 SYDVKM. Losses at the gene ends were 3 bases for V and 3 bases for J; bases not matched to a gene: 11. The DNA of the CDR3 is TGTGCCAGCAGTTTGTGGCCCAAGGGGGCCAACTACGAGCAGTACTTC. The encoded protein is CASSLWPKGANYEQYF.

This clonotype was recorded at least ten times. V and J are TRBV29-1 and TRBJ1-1; TRBD1 matches 7 bases. CDR1 SQVTM and CDR2 ANQGSEA come from the germline V gene. V trimming: 6 bases; J trimming: 6 bases; junction bases outside the gene matches: 4. The CDR3 is made up of 11 amino acids. The CDR3 loop is CSVFDRAEAFF. Here the CDR3 DNA reads TGCAGCGTCTTCGACAGGGCTGAAGCTTTCTTT.

The chain links TRBV2 to TRBJ2-2, with D tentatively TRBD2 (6 bases). From germline, CDR1 is SNHLY and CDR2 FYNNEI. With 6 bases removed from V and 4 bases from J, the gap between germline ends came to 15 bases. The CDR3 is 15 residues long. The CDR3 DNA is TGTGCCAGCAGGGGCGGGGCCGAAAGCACCGGGGAGCTGTTTTTT. Its protein product is CASRGGAESTGELFF.